The T cell receptor beta chain under discussion was sequenced for a study of blood T cell repertoires in COVID-19. Across the whole study: Researchers got acute and convalescent COVID-19 samples from the United States, Italy and Spain. In each case, the material was cDNA or gDNA derived from T cells, B-cell-depleted T cells, or PBMCs.

Data came from immunoSEQ multiplex PCR; TCRdb stores just in-frame clones and leaves some out. The sample holds some 150,000 clones, roughly 84% seen once. The CDR3 is 15 amino acids. V was clipped by 0 bases and J by 5 bases, with 12 bases between them. Germline CDR1 is SGHRS and CDR2 is YFSETQ. The receptor was derived from a human donor with acute COVID-19. The donor label of this sample is uncertain. V and J are TRBV5-1 and TRBJ1-5; unclear D gene. Sequencing input: PBMCs or T cells enriched from blood (not recorded which). The CDR3, as DNA: TGCGCCAGCAGCTTGGGAAGCAGGAGGGATCAGCCCCAGCATTTT. Amino acids: CASSLGSRRDQPQHF.